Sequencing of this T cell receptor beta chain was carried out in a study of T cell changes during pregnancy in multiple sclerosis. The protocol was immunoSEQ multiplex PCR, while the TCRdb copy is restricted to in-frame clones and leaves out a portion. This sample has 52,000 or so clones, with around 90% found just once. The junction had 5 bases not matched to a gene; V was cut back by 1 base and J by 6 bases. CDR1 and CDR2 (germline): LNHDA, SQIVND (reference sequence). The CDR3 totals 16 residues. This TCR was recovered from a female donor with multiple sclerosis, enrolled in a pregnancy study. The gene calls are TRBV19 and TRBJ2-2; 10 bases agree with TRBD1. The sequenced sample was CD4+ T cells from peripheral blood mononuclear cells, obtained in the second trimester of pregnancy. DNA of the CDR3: TGTGCCAGTAGTATAGTGAGACAGGGGGCTTCCGGGGAGCTGTTTTTT. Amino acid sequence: CASSIVRQGASGELFF.